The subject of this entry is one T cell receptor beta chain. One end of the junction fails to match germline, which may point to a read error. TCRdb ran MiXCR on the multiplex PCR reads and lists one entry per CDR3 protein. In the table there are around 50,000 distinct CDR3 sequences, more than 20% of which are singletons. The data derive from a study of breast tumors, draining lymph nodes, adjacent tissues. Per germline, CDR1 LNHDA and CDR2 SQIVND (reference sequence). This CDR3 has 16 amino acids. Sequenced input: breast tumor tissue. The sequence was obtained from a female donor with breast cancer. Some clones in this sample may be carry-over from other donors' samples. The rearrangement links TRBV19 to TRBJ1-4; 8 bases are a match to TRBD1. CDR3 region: CANSMLLGQGHEKLFF. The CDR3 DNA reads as TGTGCCAATAGTATGCTCCTTGGACAGGGTCATGAAAAACTGTTTTTT. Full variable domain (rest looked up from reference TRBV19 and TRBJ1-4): DGGITQSPKYLFRKEGQNVTLSCEQNLNHDAMYWYRQDPGQGLRLIYYSQIVNDFQKGDIAEGYSVSREKKESFPLTVTSAQKNPTAFYLCANSMLLGQGHEKLFFGSGTQLSVL.